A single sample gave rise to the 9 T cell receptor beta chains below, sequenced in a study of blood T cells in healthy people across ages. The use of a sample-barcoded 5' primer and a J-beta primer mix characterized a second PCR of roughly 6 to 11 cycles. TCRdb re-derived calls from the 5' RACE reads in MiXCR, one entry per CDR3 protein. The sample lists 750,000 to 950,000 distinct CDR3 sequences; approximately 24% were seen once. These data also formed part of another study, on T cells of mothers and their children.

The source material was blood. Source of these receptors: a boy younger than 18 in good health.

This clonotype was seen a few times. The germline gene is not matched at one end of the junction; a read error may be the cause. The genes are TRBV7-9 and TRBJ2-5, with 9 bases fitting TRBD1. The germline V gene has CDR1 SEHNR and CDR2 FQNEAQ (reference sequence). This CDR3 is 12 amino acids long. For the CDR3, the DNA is TGTGCCAGCAGCTTAGCTGGGACAGGGATTTATTTC. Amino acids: CASSLAGTGIYF.

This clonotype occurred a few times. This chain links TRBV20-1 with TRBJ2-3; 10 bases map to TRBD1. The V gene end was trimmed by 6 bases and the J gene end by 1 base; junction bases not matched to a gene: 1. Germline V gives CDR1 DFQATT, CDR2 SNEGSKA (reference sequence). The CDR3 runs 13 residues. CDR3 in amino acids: CSAGTGGTDTQYF. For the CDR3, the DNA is TGCAGTGCCGGGACAGGGGGCACAGATACGCAGTATTTT.

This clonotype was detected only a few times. The CDR3 nucleotides read TGTGCCAGCAGCCATGCACAGGGAAAGGGCACAGATACGCAGTATTTT. It specifies CASSHAQGKGTDTQYF. The chain combines TRBV12-3 or TRBV12-4 with TRBJ2-3; the D gene is possibly TRBD1 (6 bases). V lost 6 bases, J lost 1 base, and 17 bases lay in between. The CDR3 extends over 16 amino acids.

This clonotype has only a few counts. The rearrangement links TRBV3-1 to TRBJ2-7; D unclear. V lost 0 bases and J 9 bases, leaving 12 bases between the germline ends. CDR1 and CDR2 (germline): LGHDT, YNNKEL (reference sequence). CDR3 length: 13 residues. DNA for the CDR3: TGTGCCAGCAGCCAAGATGGGCCCTTTCTGCAGTACTTC. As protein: CASSQDGPFLQYF.

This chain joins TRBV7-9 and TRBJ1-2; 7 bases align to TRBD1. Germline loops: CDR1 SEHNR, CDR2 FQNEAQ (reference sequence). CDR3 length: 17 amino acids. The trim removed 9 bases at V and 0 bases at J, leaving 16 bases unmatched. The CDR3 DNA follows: TGTGCCAGTGTGCCTTCCGGACAGGTGGACTCTAACTATGGCTACACCTTC. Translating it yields CASVPSGQVDSNYGYTF.

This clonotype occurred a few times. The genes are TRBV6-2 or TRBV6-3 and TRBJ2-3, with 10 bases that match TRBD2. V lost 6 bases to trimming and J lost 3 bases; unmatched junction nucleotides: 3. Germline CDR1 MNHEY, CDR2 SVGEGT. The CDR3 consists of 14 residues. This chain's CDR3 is CASRRGLATDTQYF. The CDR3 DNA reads TGTGCCAGCAGAAGGGGACTAGCGACAGATACGCAGTATTTT.

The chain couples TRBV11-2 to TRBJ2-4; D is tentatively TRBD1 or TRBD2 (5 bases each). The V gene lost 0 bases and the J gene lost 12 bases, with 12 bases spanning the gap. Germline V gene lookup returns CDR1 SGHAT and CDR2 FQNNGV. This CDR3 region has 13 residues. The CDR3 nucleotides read TGTGCCAGCAGCTTAGATTTGGGGACCCCTCAGTACTTC. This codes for CASSLDLGTPQYF.

The chain's CDR3 is CASSLTSSGYGEQYF. DNA of the CDR3: TGTGCCAGCAGTCTTACGTCCAGCGGATATGGGGAGCAGTACTTC. The chain recombines TRBV27 with TRBJ2-7, with a weak D call TRBD2 (5 bases). V gave up 5 bases and J gave up 7 bases, with 21 bases separating them. Germline CDR1 MNHEY, CDR2 SMNVEV (reference sequence). This CDR3 has 15 amino acids.

CDR3 residues: CASSQPRGVSKPAYNEQFF. The CDR3 DNA sequence: TGTGCCAGCAGCCAACCCCGGGGGGTATCGAAACCAGCCTACAATGAGCAGTTCTTC. The rearrangement uses TRBV3-1 and TRBJ2-1; the match to TRBD2 covers 7 bases. Germline assignment: CDR1 LGHDT and CDR2 YNNKEL (reference sequence). This CDR3 spans 19 amino acids. V dropped 2 bases and J dropped 2; count of bases not matched to a gene: 15.